A selection of T cell receptor beta chains follows, all from one sample in a study of blood T cell repertoires in COVID-19. Sequencing used immunoSEQ multiplex PCR; TCRdb keeps in-frame clones, though not all of them. The data contain 95,000 to 130,000 clones, 83% of them singletons. The sequencing input was peripheral blood. The receptors derive from a man aged 30 to 39 with acute or convalescent COVID-19. The CDR3 runs from the conserved cysteine through the conserved F or W. The D gene is left open where the match is weak. The size field is filled for only some rows; it gives once, few, many or a size class.

j_call v_call d_call clone_size cdr3_aa cdr3_nt
TRBJ1-2 TRBV6-5 - - CASSSGQRFGYTF TGTGCCAGCAGTTCCGGACAACGGTTTGGCTACACCTTC
TRBJ2-5 TRBV27 TRBD1 - CASSPTGGWGETQYF TGTGCCAGCAGTCCTACAGGGGGCTGGGGAGAGACCCAGTACTTC
TRBJ1-6 TRBV4-3 TRBD1 - CASSPLGDRALHF TGCGCCAGCAGTCCCCTCGGGGACAGGGCCCTCCACTTT
TRBJ1-5 TRBV19 TRBD1 - CASTPDRMRNQPQHF TGTGCCAGTACCCCGGACAGGATGCGCAATCAGCCCCAGCATTTT
TRBJ2-2 TRBV30 TRBD2 - CAWSELAGFLNTGELFF TGTGCCTGGAGTGAGCTAGCGGGGTTTTTGAACACCGGGGAGCTGTTTTTT
TRBJ1-3 TRBV4-1 - few CASSQREGNTIYF TGCGCCAGCAGCCAACGAGAGGGCAACACCATATATTTT
TRBJ1-1 TRBV6-2/TRBV6-3 TRBD1 - CASSPKELEGGGDTEAFF TGTGCCAGCAGCCCAAAAGAGCTGGAAGGGGGCGGGGACACTGAAGCTTTCTTT
TRBJ2-7 TRBV3-1/TRBV3-2 TRBD2 few CASSLSSTSREQYF TGTGCCAGCAGCTTATCCTCGACTAGCCGTGAGCAGTACTTC
TRBJ2-2 TRBV7-8 TRBD2 - CASRVGLAGGSTGELFF TGTGCCAGCAGGGTCGGACTAGCGGGAGGATCCACCGGGGAGCTGTTTTTT
TRBJ2-2 TRBV9 - - CASQGTGELFF TGTGCCAGCCAGGGAACCGGGGAGCTGTTTTTT
TRBJ2-7 TRBV6-5 - - CASRRHLRDNLEQYF TGTGCCAGCCGACGACACCTCCGGGACAATCTAGAGCAGTACTTC
TRBJ2-1 TRBV3-1/TRBV3-2 - - CASSQGTLALYNEQFF TGTGCCAGCAGCCAAGGTACACTAGCCCTCTACAATGAGCAGTTCTTC
TRBJ2-5 TRBV27 - once CASSQTGAGTQYF TGTGCCAGCAGCCAGACTGGCGCTGGCACCCAGTACTTC
TRBJ2-1 TRBV11-3 TRBD2 - CASSSGRVNEQFF TGTGCCAGTTCTAGCGGGAGGGTCAATGAGCAGTTCTTC
TRBJ1-5 TRBV30 - - CAWSVLGTNQPQHF TGTGCCTGGAGTGTGTTGGGCACCAATCAGCCCCAGCATTTT
TRBJ2-1 TRBV27 - - CASSPVAGVYHNEQFF TGTGCCAGCAGCCCTGTGGCAGGGGTGTATCACAATGAGCAGTTCTTC
TRBJ1-5 TRBV5-6 TRBD1 - CASSQGQGKDNQPQHF TGTGCCAGCAGCCAAGGACAGGGGAAGGACAATCAGCCCCAGCATTTT
TRBJ2-2 TRBV11-1 - - CASTPGQHTGELFF TGTGCCAGCACCCCAGGACAGCACACCGGGGAGCTGTTTTTT
TRBJ2-7 TRBV3-1/TRBV3-2 - - CASSPDKAYEQYF TGTGCCAGCAGCCCGGACAAAGCCTACGAGCAGTACTTC
TRBJ2-4 TRBV19 TRBD1 - CASSMGTGAFIQYF TGTGCCAGTAGTATGGGGACAGGGGCTTTCATTCAGTACTTC
TRBJ2-6 TRBV6-4 - - CASSQVQGSGANVLTF TGTGCCAGCAGTCAAGTCCAGGGCTCTGGGGCCAACGTCCTGACTTTC
TRBJ1-3 TRBV5-1 TRBD1 - CASSRGTGAGNTIYF TGCGCCAGCAGCAGAGGGACAGGGGCTGGAAACACCATATATTTT
TRBJ1-5 TRBV18 - - CASSPRQINQPQHF TGTGCCAGCTCACCACGTCAGATTAATCAGCCCCAGCATTTT
TRBJ1-5 TRBV19 TRBD1 once CASSDRQGGSEPQHF TGTGCCAGTAGTGACCGACAGGGGGGATCGGAGCCCCAGCATTTT
TRBJ1-4 TRBV6-2/TRBV6-3 - once CASSYPDRRNEKLFF TGTGCCAGCAGTTACCCCGACAGACGGAATGAAAAACTGTTTTTT
TRBJ1-1 TRBV27 TRBD1 - CASADRVGNTEAFF TGTGCCAGCGCGGACAGGGTAGGGAACACTGAAGCTTTCTTT
TRBJ1-2 TRBV4-1 - - CASSQTLDSGYGYTF TGCGCCAGCAGCCAGACCCTGGACAGCGGCTATGGCTACACCTTC
TRBJ1-2 TRBV3-1/TRBV3-2 - - CASSQESENYGYTF TGTGCCAGCAGCCAAGAATCCGAGAACTATGGCTACACCTTC
TRBJ1-1 TRBV5-1 - once CASSSLARVRPESGTEAFF TGCGCCAGCAGCTCCCTGGCGCGGGTTCGGCCTGAATCCGGCACTGAAGCTTTCTTT
TRBJ2-5 TRBV7-8 TRBD2 - CANHPGGGGVWETQYF TGTGCCAACCACCCCGGTGGCGGGGGGGTTTGGGAGACCCAGTACTTC
TRBJ2-7 TRBV29-1 - - CSVEMKGLHSYEQYF TGCAGCGTTGAAATGAAGGGGCTCCACTCCTACGAGCAGTACTTC
TRBJ1-6 TRBV7-9 TRBD1 - CASSPGTVNSPLHF TGTGCCAGCAGCCCCGGGACAGTTAATTCACCCCTCCACTTT
TRBJ2-2 TRBV2 - - CASSETLTNTGELFF TGTGCCAGCAGTGAGACTCTCACGAACACCGGGGAGCTGTTTTTT
TRBJ1-5 TRBV6-1 TRBD1 few CASSEDPTGAHQPQHF TGTGCCAGCAGTGAAGACCCGACAGGGGCGCATCAGCCCCAGCATTTT
TRBJ2-7 TRBV7-2 TRBD2 - CASSQTSGGIEQYF TGTGCCAGCAGCCAGACTAGCGGGGGAATTGAGCAGTACTTC
TRBJ1-1 TRBV9 - once CASSVGPQGLGTEAFF TGTGCCAGCAGCGTAGGTCCGCAGGGTCTAGGCACTGAAGCTTTCTTT
TRBJ2-5 TRBV30 - few CAWSVRGNQETQYF TGTGCCTGGAGTGTAAGGGGAAATCAGGAGACCCAGTACTTC